Listed below are T cell receptor beta chains from one sample, sequenced in a study of T cell repertoires in aging, cancer and after chemotherapy. In TCRdb, the multiplex PCR reads were re-called with MiXCR into one record per CDR3 protein. The sample lists about 6,200 distinct CDR3 sequences, roughly 29% occurring once. The sample comprised blood. All receptors come from a human donor in good health. Both conserved end residues are part of each CDR3. A D gene is named only where the DNA matches it firmly. The listing skips clone size in some rows; elsewhere it reads once, few, many or a size class.

J gene,CDR3 length,D gene,clone size,V gene,CDR3 protein,CDR3 DNA
TRBJ2-7,15,TRBD2,NA,TRBV28,CASSPRTSGPYEQYF,TGTGCCAGCAGCCCCAGGACTAGCGGCCCCTACGAGCAGTACTTC
TRBJ2-3,14,NA,NA,TRBV29-1,CSVLGRGSTDTQYF,TGCAGCGTCCTGGGGCGGGGTAGCACAGATACGCAGTATTTT
TRBJ2-5,14,NA,NA,TRBV12-5,CASGSWGPTETQYF,TGTGCTAGTGGCTCTTGGGGACCCACGGAGACCCAGTACTTC
TRBJ2-5,11,NA,medium-sized,TRBV29-1,CSAGQRETQYF,TGCAGCGCGGGTCAGAGGGAGACCCAGTACTTC
TRBJ2-3,14,TRBD1,few,TRBV6-4,CASNPGQGADTQYF,TGTGCCAGCAACCCGGGACAGGGGGCAGATACGCAGTATTTT
TRBJ2-1,12,NA,NA,TRBV24-1,CATSESENEQFF,TGTGCCACCAGTGAGTCCGAGAATGAGCAGTTCTTC
TRBJ2-3,13,NA,NA,TRBV11-1,CASSHSSTDTQYF,TGTGCCAGCAGCCATTCTAGCACAGATACGCAGTATTTT
TRBJ2-2,15,TRBD2,NA,TRBV6-4,CASSELAGDSGELFF,TGTGCCAGCAGTGAACTAGCGGGAGATTCCGGGGAGCTGTTTTTT
TRBJ2-5,13,TRBD2,NA,TRBV20-1,CSARGGLGETQYF,TGCAGTGCTAGAGGGGGACTAGGGGAGACCCAGTACTTC
TRBJ1-5,15,NA,NA,TRBV6-2/TRBV6-3,CASSEEAGGYQPQHF,TGTGCCAGCAGTGAAGAAGCTGGGGGTTATCAGCCCCAGCATTTT
TRBJ1-5,13,NA,few,TRBV27,CASSLTGWQPQHF,TGTGCCAGCAGTTTAACCGGGTGGCAGCCCCAGCATTTT
TRBJ2-2,14,NA,NA,TRBV4-1,CASSQEPYTGELFF,TGCGCCAGCAGCCAAGAGCCTTACACCGGGGAGCTGTTTTTT
TRBJ1-1,14,NA,few,TRBV4-1,CASSGAGMNTEAFF,TGCGCCAGCTCCGGGGCGGGGATGAACACTGAAGCTTTCTTT
TRBJ1-5,15,NA,few,TRBV5-5,CASSLGGPSNQPQHF,TGTGCCAGCAGCTTGGGCGGCCCGAGCAATCAGCCCCAGCATTTT
TRBJ1-1,16,NA,few,TRBV20-1,CSARGSQGTMNTEAFF,TGCAGTGCTAGAGGGAGTCAGGGGACCATGAACACTGAAGCTTTCTTT
TRBJ2-1,15,TRBD1,NA,TRBV6-2/TRBV6-3,CASSPRQGAGNEQFF,TGTGCCAGCAGTCCCCGACAGGGGGCTGGAAATGAGCAGTTCTTC
TRBJ2-3,14,NA,NA,TRBV6-1,CASSGPASTDTQYF,TGTGCCAGCAGTGGGCCAGCGAGCACAGATACGCAGTATTTT
TRBJ1-1,13,NA,medium-sized,TRBV12-3/TRBV12-4,CASIGQPGTEAFF,TGTGCCAGCATCGGACAACCGGGCACTGAAGCTTTCTTT
TRBJ1-4,18,NA,few,TRBV7-9,CASSFVQELPATNEKLFF,TGTGCCAGCAGCTTCGTTCAGGAGCTTCCCGCAACTAATGAAAAACTGTTTTTT
TRBJ2-1,14,NA,once,TRBV7-2,CASSLGLGGNEQFF,TGTGCCAGCAGCTTAGGTCTAGGGGGCAATGAGCAGTTCTTC
TRBJ2-3,14,TRBD2,NA,TRBV11-3,CASSPGLATDTQYF,TGTGCCAGCAGCCCGGGACTAGCGACAGATACGCAGTATTTT
TRBJ2-1,15,NA,few,TRBV7-6,CASSLVPGPYNEQFF,TGTGCCAGCAGCCTAGTTCCCGGGCCCTACAATGAGCAGTTCTTC